Included here is one T cell receptor beta chain sequence, with context. Its antigen is undetermined. This specimen comes from a study of early T cells in non-severe SARS-CoV-2 infection. Study information: The authors sequenced bulk RNA from unsorted whole blood, leaving chains unpaired.

Study outcomes and limitations: Private and CD4 specificities were missed by VDJdb matching, which favored anti-spike CD8 responses.

The protocol attached unique molecular identifiers to individual cDNA molecules. TCRdb processed the 5' RACE reads anew with MiXCR; each CDR3 protein has one entry. This table holds some 59,000 distinct CDR3 sequences, around 9.3% found once. The source was whole blood, collected at baseline. This TCR was recovered from an adult who was a healthcare worker with PCR-confirmed SARS-CoV-2 infection or an uninfected control (not recorded which).

CDR3: CASSPLGSFYNEQFF. The CDR3 DNA reads TGTGCCAGCAGCCCTTTGGGTAGCTTCTACAATGAGCAGTTCTTC. The V call is TRBV7-8, the J call TRBJ2-1, with D uncertain. CDR3 length equals 15 residues. Trimming pared 5 bases from V and 3 bases from J, leaving 14 bases between. Germline lookup yields CDR1 SGHVS and CDR2 FQNEAQ. Full variable domain (remainder filled in from reference TRBV7-8 and TRBJ2-1): GAGVSQSPRYKVAKRGQDVALRCDPISGHVSLFWYQQALGQGPEFLTYFQNEAQLDKSGLPSDRFFAERPEGSVSTLKIQRTQQEDSAVYLCASSPLGSFYNEQFFGPGTRLTVL.